This T cell receptor (beta chain) is drawn from a study of CD8 T cells in ankylosing spondylitis. This clonotype was observed a few times. Via MiXCR, TCRdb re-called the 5' RACE reads, giving one row per CDR3 protein. The table records tens of thousands of distinct CDR3 sequences, more than 25% of them present only once. This TCR came from a male donor with ankylosing spondylitis or in good health (not recorded which). Input material: blood, either unsorted or a sorted T cell fraction (not recorded which).

This CDR3 reads CSARQTGGEQPQHF. In DNA form, the CDR3 reads TGCAGTGCTCGACAAACAGGGGGCGAGCAGCCCCAGCATTTT. J is TRBJ1-5 and V is TRBV20-1, with 9 bases lining up with TRBD1. Germline V lookup: CDR1 DFQATT, CDR2 SNEGSKA (reference sequence). Unmatched junction bases numbered 9, after V lost 5 bases and J lost 7 bases. CDR3 length: 14 residues.